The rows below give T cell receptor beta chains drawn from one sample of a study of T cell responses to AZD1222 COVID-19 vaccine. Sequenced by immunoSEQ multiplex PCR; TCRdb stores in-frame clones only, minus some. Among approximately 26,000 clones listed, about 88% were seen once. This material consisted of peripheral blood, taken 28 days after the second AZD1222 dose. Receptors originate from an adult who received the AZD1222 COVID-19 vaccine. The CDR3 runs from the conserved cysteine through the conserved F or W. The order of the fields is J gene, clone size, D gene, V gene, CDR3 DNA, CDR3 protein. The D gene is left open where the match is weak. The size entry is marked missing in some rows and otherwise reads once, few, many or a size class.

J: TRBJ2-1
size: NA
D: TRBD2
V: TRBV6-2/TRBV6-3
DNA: TGTGCCAGCAGTTACTCGACTAGCGGGGGGCCCTCCTACAATGAGCAGTTCTTC
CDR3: CASSYSTSGGPSYNEQFF

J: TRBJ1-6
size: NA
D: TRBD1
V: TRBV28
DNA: TGTGCCAGCAGTATACCGGGACAGGGGAATTCACCCCTCCACTTT
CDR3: CASSIPGQGNSPLHF

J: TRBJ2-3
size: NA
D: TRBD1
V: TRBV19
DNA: TGTGCCAGTAGTACTACAGGGGGGACCGCCACAGATACGCAGTATTTT
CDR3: CASSTTGGTATDTQYF

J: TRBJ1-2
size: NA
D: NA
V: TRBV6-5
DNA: TGTGCCAGCAGTCCCACCGGGACCCGGGGCTACACCTTC
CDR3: CASSPTGTRGYTF

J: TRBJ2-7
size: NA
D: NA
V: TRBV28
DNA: TGTGCCAGCAGTTTTAGGTTGGGCAGGGTCTACGAGCAGTACTTC
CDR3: CASSFRLGRVYEQYF

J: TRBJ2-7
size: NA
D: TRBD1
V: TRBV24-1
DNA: TGTGCCACCAGTGATTCCCGACAGGGAAGCTCCTACGAGCAGTACTTC
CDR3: CATSDSRQGSSYEQYF

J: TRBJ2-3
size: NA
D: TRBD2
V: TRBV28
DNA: TGTGCCAGCAAGAGTGGGGGGGGCACAGATACGCAGTATTTT
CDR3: CASKSGGGTDTQYF

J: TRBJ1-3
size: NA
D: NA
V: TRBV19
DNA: TGTGCCAGTAGTATAGCTCCCATACGCCCAGGAAACACCATATATTTT
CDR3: CASSIAPIRPGNTIYF

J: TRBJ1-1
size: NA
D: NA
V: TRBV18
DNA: TGTGCCAGCTCACCCCAGGCGGTCACAGCGAACACTGAAGCTTTCTTT
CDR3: CASSPQAVTANTEAFF

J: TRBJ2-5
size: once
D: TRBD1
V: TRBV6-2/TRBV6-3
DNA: TGTGCCAGCAGTTACGCCGGGGACAGGGGCTGGGAGACCCAGTACTTC
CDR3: CASSYAGDRGWETQYF

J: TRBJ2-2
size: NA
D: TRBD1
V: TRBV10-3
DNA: TGTGCCACCCGTGGGGGGACAGGGAACACCGGGGAGCTGTTTTTT
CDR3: CATRGGTGNTGELFF

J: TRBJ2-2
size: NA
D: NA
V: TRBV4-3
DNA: TGCGCCAGCAGCCAAGGGGCTGGGAACACCGGGGAGCTGTTTTTT
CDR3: CASSQGAGNTGELFF

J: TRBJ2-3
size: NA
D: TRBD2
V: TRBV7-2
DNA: TGTGCCAGCAGCAAAGCGGGGGGTAGTAGTGCAGATACGCAGTATTTT
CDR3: CASSKAGGSSADTQYF

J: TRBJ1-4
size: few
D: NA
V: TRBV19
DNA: TGTGCCAGTAGTATAAGGCGGCGGGGTAATGAAAAACTGTTTTTT
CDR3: CASSIRRRGNEKLFF

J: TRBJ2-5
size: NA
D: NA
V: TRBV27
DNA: TGTGCCAGCAGTCGCCCGGGCCAAGAGACCCAGTACTTC
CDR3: CASSRPGQETQYF

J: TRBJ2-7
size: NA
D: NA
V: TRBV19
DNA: TGTGCCAGTAGTACGGCGGGGTTTTCGGCCTACGAGCAGTACTTC
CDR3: CASSTAGFSAYEQYF

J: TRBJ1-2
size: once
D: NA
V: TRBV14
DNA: TGTGCCAGCAGCCCTATACCGACGGGGTATAACTATGGCTACACCTTC
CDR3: CASSPIPTGYNYGYTF

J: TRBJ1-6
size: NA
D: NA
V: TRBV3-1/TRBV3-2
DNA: TGTGCCAGCAGCCAAATGGGGGGGAGAGGTTCACCCCTCCACTTT
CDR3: CASSQMGGRGSPLHF

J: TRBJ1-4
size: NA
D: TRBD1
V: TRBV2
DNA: TGTGCCAGCAGTGATAACAGGGGGCTGAATGAAAAACTGTTTTTT
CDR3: CASSDNRGLNEKLFF

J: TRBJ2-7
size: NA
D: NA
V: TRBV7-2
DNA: TGTGCCAGCAGCTTAGAGAGGGAACAGTACTTC
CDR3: CASSLEREQYF

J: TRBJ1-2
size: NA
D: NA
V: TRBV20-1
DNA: TGCAGTGCTAGTCCTCCAGAGATAAACTATGGCTACACCTTC
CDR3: CSASPPEINYGYTF

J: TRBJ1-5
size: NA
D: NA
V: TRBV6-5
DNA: TGTGCCAGCGTAGGGCAGGGCAATCAGCCCCAGCATTTT
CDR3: CASVGQGNQPQHF

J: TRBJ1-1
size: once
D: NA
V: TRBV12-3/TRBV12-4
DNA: TGTGCCAGCCGTTACGGTGGGAACACTGAAGCTTTCTTT
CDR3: CASRYGGNTEAFF

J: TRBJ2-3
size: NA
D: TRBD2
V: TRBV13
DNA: TGTGCCAGCAGCGGGCCGGGACTAGCCCCAGATACGCAGTATTTT
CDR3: CASSGPGLAPDTQYF

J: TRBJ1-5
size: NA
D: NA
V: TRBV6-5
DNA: TGTGCCAGCAGTTACTCGGTTGACCAGCCCCAGCATTTT
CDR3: CASSYSVDQPQHF

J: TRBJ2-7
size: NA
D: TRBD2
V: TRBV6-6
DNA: TGTGCCAGCAGTCCCGGACTAGACCTTTACGAGCAGTACTTC
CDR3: CASSPGLDLYEQYF

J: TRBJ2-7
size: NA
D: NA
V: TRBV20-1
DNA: TGCAGTGCTAGTCGTGGCTACGAGCAGTACTTC
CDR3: CSASRGYEQYF

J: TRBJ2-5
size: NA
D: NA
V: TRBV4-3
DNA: TGCGCCAGCAGCCAGGGGGCCGGGGAGACCCAGTACTTC
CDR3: CASSQGAGETQYF

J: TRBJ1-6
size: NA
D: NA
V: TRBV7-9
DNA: TGTGCCAGCAGTCGGGTACAAGGGGTGGGTTCACCCCTCCACTTT
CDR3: CASSRVQGVGSPLHF

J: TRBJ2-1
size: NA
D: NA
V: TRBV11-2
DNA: TGTGCCAGCAGCCCTCTTGCGGGAATCTACTACAATGAGCAGTTCTTC
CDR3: CASSPLAGIYYNEQFF

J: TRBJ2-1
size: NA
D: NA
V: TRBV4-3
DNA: TGCGCCAGCAGCGGCGCGAGACAGTCCTACAATGAGCAGTTCTTC
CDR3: CASSGARQSYNEQFF

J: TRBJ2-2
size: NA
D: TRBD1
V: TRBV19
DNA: TGTGCCAGTAGTAGAGCAGGGGGCACCGGGGAGCTGTTTTTT
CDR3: CASSRAGGTGELFF

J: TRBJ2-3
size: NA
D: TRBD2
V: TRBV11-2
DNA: TGTGCCAGCAGCCTCCCGGCTAGCGGCTCAGATACGCAGTATTTT
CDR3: CASSLPASGSDTQYF

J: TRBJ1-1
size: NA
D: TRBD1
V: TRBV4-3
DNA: TGCGCCAGCAGTTCTCGGCAGGGGGTAGCTTTCTTT
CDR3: CASSSRQGVAFF

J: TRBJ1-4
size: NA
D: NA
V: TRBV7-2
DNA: TGTGCCAGCAGCCAAGGACTGGGCCAGGGGAAACTGTTTTTT
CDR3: CASSQGLGQGKLFF

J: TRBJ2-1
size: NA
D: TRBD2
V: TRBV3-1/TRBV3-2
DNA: TGTGCCAGCAGCCAGGGACTAGTGGCCAATGAGCAGTTCTTC
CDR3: CASSQGLVANEQFF

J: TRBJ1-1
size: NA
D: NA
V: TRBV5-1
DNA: TGCGCCAGCAGCTTGGAGGGAGGGGGAGGCACTGAAGCTTTCTTT
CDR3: CASSLEGGGGTEAFF

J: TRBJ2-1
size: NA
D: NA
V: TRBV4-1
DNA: TGCGCCAGCAGCCAATGGTTAGGGGAACCCTCCTACAATGAGCAGTTCTTC
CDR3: CASSQWLGEPSYNEQFF

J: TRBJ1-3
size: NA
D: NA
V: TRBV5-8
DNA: TGTGCCAGCAGAATTAACTCTGGAAACACCATATATTTT
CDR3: CASRINSGNTIYF

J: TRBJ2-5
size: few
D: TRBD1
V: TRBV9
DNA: TGTGCCAGCAGCGCCTATTCCTACAGGGGATCCCAAGAGACCCAGTACTTC
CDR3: CASSAYSYRGSQETQYF

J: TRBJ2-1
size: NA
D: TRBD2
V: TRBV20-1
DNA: TGCAGTGCTAGTAGCGGGGGGAACTTGAGAGAGCAGTTCTTC
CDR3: CSASSGGNLREQFF

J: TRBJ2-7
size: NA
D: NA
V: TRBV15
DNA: TGTGCCACCAGCAGAGGAGGGCAGGGGATCCACGAGCAGTACTTC
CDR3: CATSRGGQGIHEQYF

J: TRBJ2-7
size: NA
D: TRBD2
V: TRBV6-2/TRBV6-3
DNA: TGTGCCAGCAGTTACTTTGGCGGGGGCGAGCAGTACTTC
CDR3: CASSYFGGGEQYF

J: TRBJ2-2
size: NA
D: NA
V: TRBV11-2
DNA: TGTGCCAGCAGCTTAGAGGCGGGGACTGGGGAGCTGTTTTTT
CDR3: CASSLEAGTGELFF

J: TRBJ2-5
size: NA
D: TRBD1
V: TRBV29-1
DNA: TGCAGCGTTAAGGGGGCAGATCAAGAGACCCAGTACTTC
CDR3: CSVKGADQETQYF

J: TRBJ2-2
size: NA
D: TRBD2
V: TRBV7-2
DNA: TGTGCCAGCAGCTTTGCGGGGGGAGGTACCGGGGAGCTGTTTTTT
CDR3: CASSFAGGGTGELFF

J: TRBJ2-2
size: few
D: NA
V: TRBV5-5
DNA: TGTGCCAGCAGCTGGGCAGGGATCGGGGAGCTGTTTTTT
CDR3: CASSWAGIGELFF

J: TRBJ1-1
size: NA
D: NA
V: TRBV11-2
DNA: TGTGCCAGCAGCATCACAGGGAACACTGAAGCTTTCTTT
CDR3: CASSITGNTEAFF

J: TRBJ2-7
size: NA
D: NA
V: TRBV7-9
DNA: TGTGCCAGCAGCCCCCGCGGGACAGTCCCCTACGAGCAGTACTTC
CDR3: CASSPRGTVPYEQYF

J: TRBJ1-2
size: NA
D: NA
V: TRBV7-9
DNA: TGTGCCAGCAGCGCAGACAGGTCCCCTTCGTCCTATGGCTACACCTTC
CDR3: CASSADRSPSSYGYTF

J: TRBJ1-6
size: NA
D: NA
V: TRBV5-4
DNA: TGTGCCAGCAGCTTGGAACAGTATAATTCACCCCTCCACTTT
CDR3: CASSLEQYNSPLHF

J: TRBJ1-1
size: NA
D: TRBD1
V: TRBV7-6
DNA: TGTGCCAGCAGCGCCCGACAGGGGGTGGTCATGAACACTGAAGCTTTCTTT
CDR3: CASSARQGVVMNTEAFF

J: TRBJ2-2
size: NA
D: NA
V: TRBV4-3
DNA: TGCGCCAGCAGCCAAGATCAAGGCCAATTCACCGGGGAGCTGTTTTTT
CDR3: CASSQDQGQFTGELFF

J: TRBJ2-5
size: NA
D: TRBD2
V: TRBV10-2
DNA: TGCGCCAGCCTTTCTGGCGGGGGGAATCAAGAGACCCAGTACTTC
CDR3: CASLSGGGNQETQYF

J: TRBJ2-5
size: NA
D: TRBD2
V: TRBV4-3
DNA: TGCGCCAGCAGCCCTGCGATCGGGGGGGTCCAAGAGACCCAGTACTTC
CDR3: CASSPAIGGVQETQYF

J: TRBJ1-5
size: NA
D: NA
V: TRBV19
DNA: TGTGCCAGTAGTATGGGACTTAATCAGCCCCAGCATTTT
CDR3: CASSMGLNQPQHF

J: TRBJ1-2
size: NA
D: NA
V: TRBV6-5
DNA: TGTGCCAGCGGCGACAGACCGCTCAACTATGGCTACACCTTC
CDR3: CASGDRPLNYGYTF

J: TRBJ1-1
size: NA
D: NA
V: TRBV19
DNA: TGTGCCAGTAGTAACCGGAACACTGAAGCTTTCTTT
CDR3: CASSNRNTEAFF

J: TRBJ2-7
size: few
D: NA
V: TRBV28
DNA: TGTGCCAGCAGTCCATCCTCCACCCCCTACGAGCAGTACTTC
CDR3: CASSPSSTPYEQYF

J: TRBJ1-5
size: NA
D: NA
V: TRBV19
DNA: TGTGCCAGTAGTATGGGTCGACAGTGGAATCAGCCCCAGCATTTT
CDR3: CASSMGRQWNQPQHF